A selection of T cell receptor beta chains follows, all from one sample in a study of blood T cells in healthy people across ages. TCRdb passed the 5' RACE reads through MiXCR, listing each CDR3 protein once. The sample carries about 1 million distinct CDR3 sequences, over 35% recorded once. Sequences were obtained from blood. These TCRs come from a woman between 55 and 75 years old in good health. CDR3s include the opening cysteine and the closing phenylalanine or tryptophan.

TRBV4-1,CASSQGDGRPYNEQFF
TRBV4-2,CASSFEDGGNEQYF
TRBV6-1,CASSEEAGGRETQYF
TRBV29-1,CSVLLQGFDTEAFF
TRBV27,CASSFGNTTPLHF
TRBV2,CTSSEGTSREQFF
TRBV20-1,CSGLRGAGMAQYF
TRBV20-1,CSARDLPWGGNTDTQYF
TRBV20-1,CSARVEKRASGQPQHF
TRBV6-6,CASSTRQGVQETQYF
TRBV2,CASQENREREQYF
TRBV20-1,CSAEISGEPGKLFF
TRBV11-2,CASSGWTSGGEQYF
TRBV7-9,CASSLASGTHNEQYF
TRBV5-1,CASSLSPAANTEAFF
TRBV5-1,CASSLAGGYTGELFF
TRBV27,CASSLLGPTDIQYF
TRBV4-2,CASSHGIQGREETQYF
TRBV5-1,CASSYGATEGTQYF
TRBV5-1,CASNFRGMQETQYF
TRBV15,CATSRDDSGSHEQYF
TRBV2,CASSEMRTGNSNQPQHF
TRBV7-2,CASSLESGQAAYERYF
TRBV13,CASSLRVAGWGVGTQYF
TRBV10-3,CAISEDGIRGKDEQYF
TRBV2,CASSVRQGATKNIQYF
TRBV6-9,CASSYCQGANEQFF
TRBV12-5,CASAQGLAGNEQFF
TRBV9,CASSEGYTQYF
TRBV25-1,CASSVLAGGSTDTQYF
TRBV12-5,CASGLVGTSSREQYF
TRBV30,CAWSRWNEQFF
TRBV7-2,CASSLRGLGQPQHF
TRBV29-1,CSVSGGANTEAFF
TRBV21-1,CASSPRGQGRKTQYF
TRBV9,CASSVEVLARPYEQYF
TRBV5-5,CASSLAGHEQYF
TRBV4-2,CASRTDPSNIQYF
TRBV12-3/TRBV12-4,CASNPRVRTDTQYF
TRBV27,CASSVWGGSEAFF
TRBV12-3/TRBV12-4,CASSLLTGRASYGYTF
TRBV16,CASSQSSGRETQYF
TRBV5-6,CASSFVDSAKNIQYF
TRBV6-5,CASSQDRGLGYTF
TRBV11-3,CASSPLKTQYF
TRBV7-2,CASSVEGRGDEQYF
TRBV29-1,CSVEMRDVIGGYTF
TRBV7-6,CASSSDGDSPSYEQYF
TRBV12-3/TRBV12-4,CASRLAGGKEQYF
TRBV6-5,CASLLAVGRTDTQYF
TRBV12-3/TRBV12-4,CASTRASRTDTQYF